This entry is about one T cell receptor (beta chain). The data belong to a study of control samples from healthy donors and cancer patients. Produced via immunoSEQ multiplex PCR; TCRdb's table is partial and in-frame only. The repertoire consists of 150,000 to 200,000 clones, with 91% occurring once and the leading ten covering 1.5%. V lost 1 base to trimming and J lost 10 bases; unmatched junction nucleotides: 3. Germline V gene lookup returns CDR1 LGHNA and CDR2 YSLEER. The CDR3 spans 15 residues. The source of this sequence is a woman in her 30s in good health. The material sequenced was blood. This chain joins TRBV4-3 and TRBJ2-1; 14 bases are a match to TRBD2. CDR3: CASSQGLAGGREQFF. The CDR3 bases are TGCGCCAGCAGCCAAGGACTAGCGGGAGGGCGGGAGCAGTTCTTC.